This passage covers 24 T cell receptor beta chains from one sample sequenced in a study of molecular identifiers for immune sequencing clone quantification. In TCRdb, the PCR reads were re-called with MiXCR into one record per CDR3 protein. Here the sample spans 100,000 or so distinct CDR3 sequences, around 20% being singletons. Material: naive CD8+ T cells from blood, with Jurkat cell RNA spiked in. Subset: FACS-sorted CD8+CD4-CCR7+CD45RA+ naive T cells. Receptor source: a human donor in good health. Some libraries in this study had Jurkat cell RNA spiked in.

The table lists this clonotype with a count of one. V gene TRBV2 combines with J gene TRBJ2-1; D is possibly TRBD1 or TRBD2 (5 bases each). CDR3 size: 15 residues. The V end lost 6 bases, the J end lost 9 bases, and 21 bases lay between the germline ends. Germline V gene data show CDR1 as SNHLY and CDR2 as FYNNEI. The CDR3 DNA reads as TGTGCCAGCAGAACCATAGGATGGGGACGGAGTGAGCAGTTCTTC. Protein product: CASRTIGWGRSEQFF.

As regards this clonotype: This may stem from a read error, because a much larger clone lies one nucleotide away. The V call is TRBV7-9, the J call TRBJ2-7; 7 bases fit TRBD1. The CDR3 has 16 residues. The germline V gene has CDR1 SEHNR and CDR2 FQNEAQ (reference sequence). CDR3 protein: CAGSTIPGTVLYEQYF. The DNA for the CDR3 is TGTGCCGGCAGCACCATACCCGGGACAGTCCTCTACGAGCAGTACTTC.

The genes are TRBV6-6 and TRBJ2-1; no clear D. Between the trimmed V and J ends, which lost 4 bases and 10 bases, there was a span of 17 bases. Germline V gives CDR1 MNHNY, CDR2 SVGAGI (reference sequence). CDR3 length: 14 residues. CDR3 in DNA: TGTGCCAGCAGTTTAGGGCTCGGAGTTCCCGAGCAGTTCTTC. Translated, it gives CASSLGLGVPEQFF.

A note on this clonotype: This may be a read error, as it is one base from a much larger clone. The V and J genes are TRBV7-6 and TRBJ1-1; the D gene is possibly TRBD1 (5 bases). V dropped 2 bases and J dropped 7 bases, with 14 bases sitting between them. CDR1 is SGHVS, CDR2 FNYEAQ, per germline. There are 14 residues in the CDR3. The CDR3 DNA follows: TGTGCCAGCAGCTTACGCAGGACGGACATTGAAGCTTTCTTT. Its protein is CASSLRRTDIEAFF.

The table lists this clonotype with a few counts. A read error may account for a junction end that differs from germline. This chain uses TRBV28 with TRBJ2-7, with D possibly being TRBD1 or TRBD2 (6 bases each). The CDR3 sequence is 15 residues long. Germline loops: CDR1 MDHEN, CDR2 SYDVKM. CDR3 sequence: CASSFGGSVIYGQYF. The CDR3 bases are TGTGCCAGCAGTTTCGGGGGCTCGGTAATCTACGGGCAGTACTTC. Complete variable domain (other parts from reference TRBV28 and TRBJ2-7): DVKVTQSSRYLVKRTGEKVFLECVQDMDHENMFWYRQDPGLGLRLIYFSYDVKMKEKGDIPEGYSVSREKKERFSLILESASTNQTSMYLCASSFGGSVIYGQYFGPGTRLTVT.

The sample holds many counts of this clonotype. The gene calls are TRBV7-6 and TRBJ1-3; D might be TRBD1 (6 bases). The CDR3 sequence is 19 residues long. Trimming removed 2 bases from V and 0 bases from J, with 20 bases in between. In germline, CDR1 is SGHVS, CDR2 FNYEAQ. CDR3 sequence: CASSLWAVEGGLSGNTIYF. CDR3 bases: TGTGCCAGCAGCTTATGGGCGGTGGAAGGGGGTCTCTCTGGAAACACCATATATTTT.

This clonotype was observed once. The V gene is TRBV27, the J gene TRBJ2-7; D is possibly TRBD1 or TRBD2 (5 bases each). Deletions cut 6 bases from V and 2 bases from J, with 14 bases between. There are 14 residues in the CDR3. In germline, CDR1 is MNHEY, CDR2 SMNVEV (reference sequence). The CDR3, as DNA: TGTGCCAGCAGATCCCGGGACCGACCCTACGAGCAGTACTTC. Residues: CASRSRDRPYEQYF.

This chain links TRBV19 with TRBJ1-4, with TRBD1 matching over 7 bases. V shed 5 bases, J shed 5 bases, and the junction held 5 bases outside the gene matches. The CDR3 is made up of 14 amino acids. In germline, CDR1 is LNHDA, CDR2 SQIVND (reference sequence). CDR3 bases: TGTGCCAGTAGTCAAGGGGGCGCGAATGAAAAACTGTTTTTT. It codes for CASSQGGANEKLFF.

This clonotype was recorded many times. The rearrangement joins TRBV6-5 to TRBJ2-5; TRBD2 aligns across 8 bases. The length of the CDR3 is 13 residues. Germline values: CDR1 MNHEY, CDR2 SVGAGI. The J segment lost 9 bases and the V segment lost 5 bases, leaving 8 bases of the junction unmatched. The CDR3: CASSPGGNSAQYF. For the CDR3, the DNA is TGTGCCAGCAGTCCGGGAGGGAATTCGGCCCAGTACTTC.

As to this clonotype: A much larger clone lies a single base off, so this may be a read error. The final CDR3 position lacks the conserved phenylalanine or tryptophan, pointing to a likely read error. CDR3 coding DNA: TGCAGTGGCGGGCAGGGGGCAAGAAATGAAGCTTTCTTG. It specifies CSGGQGARNEAFL. This chain connects TRBV20-1 to TRBJ1-1; TRBD1 aligns across 8 bases. This CDR3 spans 13 amino acids. The germline CDR1 and CDR2 sequences are DFQATT and SNEGSKA (reference sequence). Losses at the gene ends were 7 bases for V and 7 bases for J; bases not matched to a gene: 11.

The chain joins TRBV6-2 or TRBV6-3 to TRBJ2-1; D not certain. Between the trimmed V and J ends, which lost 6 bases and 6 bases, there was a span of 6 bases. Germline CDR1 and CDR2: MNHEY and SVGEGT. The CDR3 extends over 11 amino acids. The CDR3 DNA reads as TGTGCCAGCAGAAGAATCAATGAGCAGTTCTTC. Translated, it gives CASRRINEQFF.

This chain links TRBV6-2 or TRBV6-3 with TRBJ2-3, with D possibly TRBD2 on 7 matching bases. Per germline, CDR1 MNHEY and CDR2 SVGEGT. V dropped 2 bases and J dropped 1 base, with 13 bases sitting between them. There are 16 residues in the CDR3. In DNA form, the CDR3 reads TGTGCCAGCAGTTACGGCGGGGGCTATGGCACAGATACGCAGTATTTT. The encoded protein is CASSYGGGYGTDTQYF.

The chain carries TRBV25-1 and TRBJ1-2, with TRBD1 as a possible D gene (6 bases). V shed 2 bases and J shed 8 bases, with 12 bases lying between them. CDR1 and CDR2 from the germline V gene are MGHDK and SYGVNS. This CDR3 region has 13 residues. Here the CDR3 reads CASSEMGGAGYTF. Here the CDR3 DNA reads TGTGCCAGCAGTGAAATGGGGGGCGCAGGCTACACCTTC.

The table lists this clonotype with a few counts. As DNA, the CDR3 is TGTGCCAGCAGTACCGGGACAGAAAGACTCTATGGCTACACCTTC. This gives the protein CASSTGTERLYGYTF. The gene calls are TRBV12-3 or TRBV12-4 and TRBJ1-2; 7 bases align to TRBD1. This CDR3 is built from 15 residues. V lost 5 bases and J lost 4; bases outside the gene matches: 10.

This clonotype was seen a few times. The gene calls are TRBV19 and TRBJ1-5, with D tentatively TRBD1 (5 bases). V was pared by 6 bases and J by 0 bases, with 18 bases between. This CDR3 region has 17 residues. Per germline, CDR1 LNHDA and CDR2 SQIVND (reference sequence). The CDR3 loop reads CASSRPAGSYSNQPQHF. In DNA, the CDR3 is TGTGCCAGTAGCAGACCCGCAGGGTCGTATAGCAATCAGCCCCAGCATTTT.

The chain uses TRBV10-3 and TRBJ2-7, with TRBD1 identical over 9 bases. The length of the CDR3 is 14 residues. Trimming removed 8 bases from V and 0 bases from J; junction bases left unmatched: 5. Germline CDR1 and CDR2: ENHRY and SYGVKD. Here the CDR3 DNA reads TGTGCCATCTCCGGGACAGGGAACTCCTACGAGCAGTACTTC. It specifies CAISGTGNSYEQYF.

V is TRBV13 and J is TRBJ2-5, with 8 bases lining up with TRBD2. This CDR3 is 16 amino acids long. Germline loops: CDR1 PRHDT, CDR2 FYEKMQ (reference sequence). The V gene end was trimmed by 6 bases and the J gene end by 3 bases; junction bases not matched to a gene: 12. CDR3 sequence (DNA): TGTGCCAGCAGGCCGAGCGGGGGACGCGGTAAAGAGACCCAGTACTTC. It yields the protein CASRPSGGRGKETQYF. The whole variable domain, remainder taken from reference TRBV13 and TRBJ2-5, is AAGVIQSPRHLIKEKRETATLKCYPIPRHDTVYWYQQGPGQDPQFLISFYEKMQSDKGSIPDRFSAQQFSDYHSELNMSSLELGDSALYFCASRPSGGRGKETQYFGPGTRLLVL.

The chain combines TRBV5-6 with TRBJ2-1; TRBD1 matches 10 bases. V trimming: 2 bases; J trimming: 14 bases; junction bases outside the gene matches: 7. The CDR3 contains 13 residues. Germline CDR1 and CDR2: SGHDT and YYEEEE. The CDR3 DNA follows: TGTGCCAGCAGCTTAGGACAGGGGGTCGAGGAGTTCTTC. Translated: CASSLGQGVEEFF.

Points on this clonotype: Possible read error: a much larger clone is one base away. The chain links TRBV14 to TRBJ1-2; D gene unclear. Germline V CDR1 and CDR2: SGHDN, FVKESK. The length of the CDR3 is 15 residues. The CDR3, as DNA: TGTGCCAGCAGCCAAGTCCGGGGTTGGCCCTATGGCTGCACCTTC. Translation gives CASSQVRGWPYGCTF.

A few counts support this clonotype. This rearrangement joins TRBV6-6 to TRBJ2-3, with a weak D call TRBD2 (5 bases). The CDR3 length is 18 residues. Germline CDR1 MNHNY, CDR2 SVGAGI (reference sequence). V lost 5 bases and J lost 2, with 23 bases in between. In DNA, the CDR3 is TGTGCCAGCAGTAACCCCTTTGGAGGAGAGGCACTCACAGATACGCAGTATTTT. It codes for CASSNPFGGEALTDTQYF.

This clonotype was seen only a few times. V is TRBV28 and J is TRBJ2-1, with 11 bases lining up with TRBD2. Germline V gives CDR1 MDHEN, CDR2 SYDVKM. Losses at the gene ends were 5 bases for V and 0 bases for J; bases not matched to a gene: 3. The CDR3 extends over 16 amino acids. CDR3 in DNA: TGTGCCAGCAGTCCCGGACTAGCGGGCTCCTACAATGAGCAGTTCTTC. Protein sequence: CASSPGLAGSYNEQFF. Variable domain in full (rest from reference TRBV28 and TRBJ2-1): DVKVTQSSRYLVKRTGEKVFLECVQDMDHENMFWYRQDPGLGLRLIYFSYDVKMKEKGDIPEGYSVSREKKERFSLILESASTNQTSMYLCASSPGLAGSYNEQFFGPGTRLTVL.

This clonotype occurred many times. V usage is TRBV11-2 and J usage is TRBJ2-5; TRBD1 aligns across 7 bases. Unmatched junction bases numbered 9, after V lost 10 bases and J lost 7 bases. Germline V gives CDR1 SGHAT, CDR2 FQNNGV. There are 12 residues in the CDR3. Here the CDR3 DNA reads TGTGCCACCAGGGACAGTACAGGGACCCAGTACTTC. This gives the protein CATRDSTGTQYF.

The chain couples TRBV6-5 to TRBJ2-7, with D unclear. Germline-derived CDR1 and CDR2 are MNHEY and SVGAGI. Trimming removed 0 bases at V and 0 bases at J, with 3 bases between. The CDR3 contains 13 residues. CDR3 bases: TGTGCCAGCAGTTACTCGGCCTCCTACGAGCAGTACTTC. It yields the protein CASSYSASYEQYF.

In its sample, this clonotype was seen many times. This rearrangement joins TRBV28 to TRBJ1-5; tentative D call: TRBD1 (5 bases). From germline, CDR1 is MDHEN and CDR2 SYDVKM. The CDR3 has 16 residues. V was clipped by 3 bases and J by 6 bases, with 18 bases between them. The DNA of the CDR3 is TGTGCCAGCAGTTTTAACGAACAGGACGCGGGTCAGCCCCAGCATTTT. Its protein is CASSFNEQDAGQPQHF.